The TCR beta chain under discussion was sequenced for a study of cytomegalovirus exposure and HLA in healthy donors. Study-level results: Data from an earlier analysis indicated that most TCR beta V segments were productive either about 87% or about 30% of the time. Researchers had no immune exposure information except CMV serostatus available. A later analysis reportedly found fewer N-insertions in an Asian-associated ancestry cluster than the roughly 670-donor mean.

PCR employed 60 Vbeta and 13 Jbeta primers. Produced via immunoSEQ multiplex PCR; TCRdb's table is partial and in-frame only. The sample records 250,000 or so clones, over 65% being singletons. A note on this clone: The antigen is unknown.

V was pared by 5 bases and J by 3 bases, with 11 bases between. This CDR3 contains 13 residues. Per germline, CDR1 LNHDA and CDR2 SQIVND (reference sequence). Sequenced input: PBMCs. The source of this sequence is a human donor in good health. The genes are TRBV19 and TRBJ2-7, with D possibly TRBD2 on 5 matching bases. CDR3 sequence: CASSLSSGYEQYF. In nucleotides, the CDR3 is TGTGCCAGTAGTCTATCGAGCGGCTACGAGCAGTACTTC.